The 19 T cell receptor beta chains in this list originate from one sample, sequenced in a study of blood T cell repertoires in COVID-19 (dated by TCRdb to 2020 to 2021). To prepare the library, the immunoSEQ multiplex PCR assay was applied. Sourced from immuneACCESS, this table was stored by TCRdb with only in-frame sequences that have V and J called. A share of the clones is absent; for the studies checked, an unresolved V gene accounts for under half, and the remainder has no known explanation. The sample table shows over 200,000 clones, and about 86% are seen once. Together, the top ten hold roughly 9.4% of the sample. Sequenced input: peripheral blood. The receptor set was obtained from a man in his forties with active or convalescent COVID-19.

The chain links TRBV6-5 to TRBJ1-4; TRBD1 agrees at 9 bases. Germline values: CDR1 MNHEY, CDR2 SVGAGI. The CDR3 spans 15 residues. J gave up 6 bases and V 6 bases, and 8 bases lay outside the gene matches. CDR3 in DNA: TGTGCCAGCAGCGGTGGGACAGGGCGGTATGAAAAACTGTTTTTT. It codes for CASSGGTGRYEKLFF.

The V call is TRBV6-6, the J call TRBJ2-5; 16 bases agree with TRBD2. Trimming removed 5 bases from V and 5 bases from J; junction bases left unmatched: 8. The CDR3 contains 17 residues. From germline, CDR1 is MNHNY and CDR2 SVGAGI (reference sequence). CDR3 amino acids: CASSPGLAGGPGETQYF. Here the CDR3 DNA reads TGTGCCAGCAGTCCGGGACTAGCGGGAGGGCCGGGGGAGACCCAGTACTTC.

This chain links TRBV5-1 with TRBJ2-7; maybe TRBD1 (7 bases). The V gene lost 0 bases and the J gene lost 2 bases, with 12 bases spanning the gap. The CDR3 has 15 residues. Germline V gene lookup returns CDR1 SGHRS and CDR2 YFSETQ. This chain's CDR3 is CASSLAAGGTYEQYF. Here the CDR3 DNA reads TGCGCCAGCAGCTTGGCGGCAGGGGGGACCTACGAGCAGTACTTC.

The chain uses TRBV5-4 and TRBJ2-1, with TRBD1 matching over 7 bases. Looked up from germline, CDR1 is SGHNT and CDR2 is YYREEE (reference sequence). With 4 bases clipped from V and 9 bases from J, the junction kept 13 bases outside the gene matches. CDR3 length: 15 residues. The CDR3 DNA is TGTGCCAGCAGCCGGGCTCAGGGGGTACTCGTTGAGCAGTTCTTC. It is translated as CASSRAQGVLVEQFF.

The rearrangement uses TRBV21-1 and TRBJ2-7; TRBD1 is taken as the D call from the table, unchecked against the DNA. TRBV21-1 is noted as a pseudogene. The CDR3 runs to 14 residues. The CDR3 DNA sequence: TGTGCCAGCAGCAAAGGGGCGCCCTACTACGAGCAGTACTTC. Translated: CASSKGAPYYEQYF.

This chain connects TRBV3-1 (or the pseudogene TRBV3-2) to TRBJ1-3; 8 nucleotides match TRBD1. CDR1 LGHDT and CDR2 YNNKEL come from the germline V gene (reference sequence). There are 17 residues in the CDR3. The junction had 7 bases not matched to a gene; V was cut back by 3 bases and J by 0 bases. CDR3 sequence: CASSQADRAFSGNTIYF. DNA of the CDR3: TGTGCCAGCAGCCAGGCGGACAGGGCCTTCTCTGGAAACACCATATATTTT.

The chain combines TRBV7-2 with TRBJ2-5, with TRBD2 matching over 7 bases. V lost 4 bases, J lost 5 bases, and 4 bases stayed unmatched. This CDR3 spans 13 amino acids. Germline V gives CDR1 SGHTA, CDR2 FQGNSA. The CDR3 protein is CASSSGLDETQYF. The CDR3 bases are TGTGCCAGCAGCTCCGGACTAGACGAGACCCAGTACTTC.

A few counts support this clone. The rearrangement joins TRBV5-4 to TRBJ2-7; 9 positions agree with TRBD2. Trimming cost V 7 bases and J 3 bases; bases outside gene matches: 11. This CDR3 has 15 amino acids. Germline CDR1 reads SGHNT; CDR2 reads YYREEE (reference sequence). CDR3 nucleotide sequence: TGTGCCAGCTCTACCGGGACTAGCAGTTTCTACGAGCAGTACTTC. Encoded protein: CASSTGTSSFYEQYF.

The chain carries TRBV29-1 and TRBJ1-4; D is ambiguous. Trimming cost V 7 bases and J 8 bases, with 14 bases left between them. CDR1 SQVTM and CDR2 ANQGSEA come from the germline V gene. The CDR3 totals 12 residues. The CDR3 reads CSATHSGEKLFF. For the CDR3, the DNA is TGCAGCGCGACTCATAGCGGAGAAAAACTGTTTTTT.

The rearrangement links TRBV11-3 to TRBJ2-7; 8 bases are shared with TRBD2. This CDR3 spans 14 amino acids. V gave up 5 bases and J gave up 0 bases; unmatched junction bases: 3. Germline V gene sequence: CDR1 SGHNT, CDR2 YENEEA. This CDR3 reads CASSILAASYEQYF. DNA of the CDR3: TGTGCCAGCAGCATACTAGCGGCCTCCTACGAGCAGTACTTC.

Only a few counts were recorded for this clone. The CDR3 spells CASSQEDRGKFF. The CDR3, as DNA: TGTGCCAGCAGCCAGGAAGACAGGGGGAAGTTCTTC. V gene TRBV3-1 (or the pseudogene TRBV3-2) combines with J gene TRBJ2-1, with 9 nucleotides matching TRBD1. From germline, CDR1 is LGHDT and CDR2 YNNKEL (reference sequence). This CDR3 has 12 residues. The junction had 5 bases not matched to a gene; V was cut back by 3 bases and J by 14 bases.

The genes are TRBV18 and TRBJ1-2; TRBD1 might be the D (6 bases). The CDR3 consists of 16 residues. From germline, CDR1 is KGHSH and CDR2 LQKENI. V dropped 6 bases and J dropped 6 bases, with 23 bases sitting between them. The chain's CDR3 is CASSPGPGEISDGYTF. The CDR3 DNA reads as TGTGCCAGCTCCCCGGGCCCAGGGGAAATAAGTGATGGCTACACCTTC.

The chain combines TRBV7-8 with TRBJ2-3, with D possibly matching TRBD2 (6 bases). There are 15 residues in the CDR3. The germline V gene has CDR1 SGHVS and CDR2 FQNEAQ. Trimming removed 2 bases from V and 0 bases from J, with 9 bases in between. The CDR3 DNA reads TGTGCCAGCAGCTTAATGAGCGGGAGCACAGATACGCAGTATTTT. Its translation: CASSLMSGSTDTQYF. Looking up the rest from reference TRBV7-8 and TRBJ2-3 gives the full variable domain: GAGVSQSPRYKVAKRGQDVALRCDPISGHVSLFWYQQALGQGPEFLTYFQNEAQLDKSGLPSDRFFAERPEGSVSTLKIQRTQQEDSAVYLCASSLMSGSTDTQYFGPGTRLTVL.

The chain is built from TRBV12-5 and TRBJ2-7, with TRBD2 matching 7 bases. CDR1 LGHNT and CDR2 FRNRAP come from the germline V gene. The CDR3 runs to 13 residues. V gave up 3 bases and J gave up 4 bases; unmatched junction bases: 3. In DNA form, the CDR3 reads TGTGCTAGTGGTTTCGGGGGGATATACGAGCAGTACTTC. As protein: CASGFGGIYEQYF.

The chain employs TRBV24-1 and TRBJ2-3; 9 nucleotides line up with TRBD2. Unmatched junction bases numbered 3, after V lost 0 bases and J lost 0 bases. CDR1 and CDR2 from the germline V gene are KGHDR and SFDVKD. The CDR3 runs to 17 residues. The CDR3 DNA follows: TGTGCCACCAGTGATTTGCGGCTAGCGGGGAGCACAGATACGCAGTATTTT. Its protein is CATSDLRLAGSTDTQYF.

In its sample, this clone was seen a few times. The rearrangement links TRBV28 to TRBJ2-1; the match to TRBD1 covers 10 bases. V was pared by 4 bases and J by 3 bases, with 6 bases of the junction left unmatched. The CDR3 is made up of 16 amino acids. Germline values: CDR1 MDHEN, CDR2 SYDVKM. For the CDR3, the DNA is TGTGCCAGCAGTTCCCCCGGGGACAGGGGCTACAATGAGCAGTTCTTC. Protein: CASSSPGDRGYNEQFF.

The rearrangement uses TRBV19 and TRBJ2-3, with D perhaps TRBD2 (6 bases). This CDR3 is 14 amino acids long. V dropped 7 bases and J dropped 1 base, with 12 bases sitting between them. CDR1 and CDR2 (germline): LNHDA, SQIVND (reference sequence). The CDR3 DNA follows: TGTGCCAGTAAAGGAACTAGCCGCACAGATACGCAGTATTTT. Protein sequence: CASKGTSRTDTQYF.

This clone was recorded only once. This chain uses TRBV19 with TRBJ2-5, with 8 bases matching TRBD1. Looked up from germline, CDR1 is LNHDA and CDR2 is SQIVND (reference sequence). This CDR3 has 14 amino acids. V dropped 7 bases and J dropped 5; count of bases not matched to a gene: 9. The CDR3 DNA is TGTGCCAGTAACGACAGGGGCAGTGGGGAGACCCAGTACTTC. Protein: CASNDRGSGETQYF.

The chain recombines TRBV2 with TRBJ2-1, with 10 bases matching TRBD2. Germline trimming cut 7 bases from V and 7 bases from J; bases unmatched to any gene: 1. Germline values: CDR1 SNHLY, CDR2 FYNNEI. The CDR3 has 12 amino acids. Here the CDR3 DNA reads TGTGCCAGCAAGCGGGAGGGTAATGAGCAGTTCTTC. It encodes CASKREGNEQFF.